Each of the 7 T cell receptor beta chains below was sequenced from the same sample in a study of CD8+CD57+ T cells in acquired aplastic anemia. Template material for TCR beta VDJ and CDR3 profiling consisted of genomic DNA. One entry per CDR3 protein, called by TCRdb with MiXCR from the reads. The sample holds some 150,000 distinct CDR3 sequences, approximately 41% seen once. The material sequenced was sorted CD4+, CD8+, or CD8+CD57+ T cells (not recorded which) from PBMCs. These TCRs come from a human donor in good health, serving as a control.

In its sample, this clonotype was seen many times. The chain employs TRBV20-1 and TRBJ2-2; possibly TRBD2 for D (6 bases). Per the germline V gene, CDR1 is DFQATT and CDR2 is SNEGSKA (reference sequence). CDR3 size: 11 residues. V was pared by 5 bases and J by 8 bases, with 9 bases between. The CDR3 bases are TGCAGTGCTTTAAGCGGGGGGGAGCTGTTTTTT. Protein product: CSALSGGELFF.

This clonotype showed up many times. V usage is TRBV2 and J usage is TRBJ1-6; 7 nucleotides agree with TRBD1. V was pared by 9 bases and J by 3 bases, with 5 bases of the junction left unmatched. CDR3 length equals 14 residues. CDR1 and CDR2 from the germline V gene are SNHLY and FYNNEI. CDR3 nucleotide sequence: TGTGCCAGTTTACGGGACAGCTATAATTCACCCCTCCACTTT. Protein product: CASLRDSYNSPLHF.

Many counts were recorded for this clonotype. The chain combines TRBV20-1 with TRBJ2-7, with TRBD2 matching 12 bases. Germline V gene data show CDR1 as DFQATT and CDR2 as SNEGSKA (reference sequence). The CDR3 is 16 amino acids. The V gene end was trimmed by 5 bases and the J gene end by 1 base; junction bases not matched to a gene: 9. The CDR3 DNA reads as TGCAGTGCTGGGGGGACTAGCGGGCTCTTTTCCTACGAGCAGTACTTC. Its protein is CSAGGTSGLFSYEQYF.

A few counts support this clonotype. The rearrangement links TRBV10-3 to TRBJ2-7, with D unresolved. CDR3 length: 12 amino acids. V shed 5 bases and J shed 7 bases, with 12 bases lying between them. Germline CDR1 ENHRY, CDR2 SYGVKD. The CDR3 DNA reads as TGTGCCATCAGTTCAGGATTGGGGGAGCAGTACTTC. Its protein product is CAISSGLGEQYF.

The chain links TRBV5-1 to TRBJ2-3; D gene unclear. V dropped 0 bases and J dropped 4 bases, with 9 bases sitting between them. The CDR3 sequence is 14 residues long. CDR1 is SGHRS, CDR2 YFSETQ, per germline. The CDR3 protein is CASSLVPAPDTQYF. For the CDR3, the DNA is TGCGCCAGCAGCTTGGTGCCAGCTCCAGATACGCAGTATTTT.

This clonotype appeared a few times. The CDR3 DNA follows: TGTGCCAGCAGTTCAACAGCGGCAGCTAACTATGGCTACACCTTC. This translates into CASSSTAAANYGYTF. This chain connects TRBV27 to TRBJ1-2; D remains unclear. Germline V gene lookup returns CDR1 MNHEY and CDR2 SMNVEV (reference sequence). V lost 4 bases to trimming and J lost 0 bases, with 12 bases between them. The CDR3 extends over 15 amino acids.

As regards this clonotype: A read error may produce the germline difference seen at one junction end. V gene TRBV25-1 combines with J gene TRBJ2-1, with D possibly matching TRBD2 (5 bases). Germline V CDR1 and CDR2: MGHDK, SYGVNS. The CDR3 runs 13 residues. The CDR3 loop is CASSESDYHEQFF. The DNA for the CDR3 is TGTGCCAGCAGTGAATCCGACTACCATGAGCAGTTCTTC.